This T cell receptor (beta chain) is drawn from a study of cytomegalovirus exposure and HLA in healthy donors. Germline V gene sequence: CDR1 MNHEY, CDR2 SVGAGI. This CDR3 comprises 15 residues. Trimming removed 6 bases at V and 4 bases at J, with 16 bases between. 13 Jbeta primers and 60 Vbeta primers were used for the PCR. Method: immunoSEQ multiplex PCR; TCRdb's copy keeps in-frame clones and lacks some. Among about 99,000 clones, around three quarters were seen once, and the ten largest hold less than 3.5%. A remark on this clone: What it binds is not known.

Whole-study results and caveats: TRBV6-2, TRBV6-3 and some other V segments were unresolvable in 87-base-pair reads. The later analysis indicated that the majority of CMV-associated TCR beta chains appeared HLA-restricted.

The sequenced sample consisted of PBMCs. The genes are TRBV6-5 and TRBJ2-1, with D maybe TRBD2 (6 bases). The clonotype comes from a male donor in good health and CMV-seropositive. CDR3 amino acids: CASSRGETPYNEQFF. The CDR3 region has the DNA TGTGCCAGCAGCCGCGGGGAGACCCCTTACAATGAGCAGTTCTTC.